Listed below are T cell receptor beta chains from one sample, sequenced in a study of cytomegalovirus exposure and HLA in healthy donors. Measured with immunoSEQ multiplex PCR; TCRdb has only the in-frame clones, and not every one. Counted here are roughly 110,000 clones, 75% occurring once; the ten biggest clones make up 2.5% to 3%. Source material: PBMCs. These receptors originate from a male donor in good health and CMV-seropositive. Both conserved end residues are trimmed from each CDR3. The order of the fields is D gene, V gene, CDR3 protein. D genes are given only for firm matches.

d_call: -; v_call: TRBV12-2; cdr3_aa: ASRPGTGDNQPQH
d_call: -; v_call: TRBV2; cdr3_aa: ASTVGVVGANVLT
d_call: TRBD2; v_call: TRBV7-2; cdr3_aa: ASSPTGGRELF
d_call: TRBD1; v_call: TRBV9; cdr3_aa: ASSAGGRTGSGANVLT
d_call: -; v_call: TRBV5-6; cdr3_aa: ASSPGPGLNYGYT
d_call: -; v_call: TRBV19; cdr3_aa: ASSTSVSQPQH
d_call: -; v_call: TRBV28; cdr3_aa: ASSLSGNGAKNIQY
d_call: -; v_call: TRBV7-9; cdr3_aa: ASSFEVTANYGYT
d_call: -; v_call: TRBV19; cdr3_aa: ASSRGRYEQY
d_call: TRBD2; v_call: TRBV7-6; cdr3_aa: ASSLPEVGLAAHNEQF
d_call: TRBD1; v_call: TRBV7-9; cdr3_aa: ASSHRGRLNTEAF